The rows below give T cell receptor beta chains drawn from one sample of a study of T-cell reconstitution after alpha-beta-depleted transplantation in children. TCRdb reprocessed the PCR reads with MiXCR, giving one entry per CDR3 protein. The sample includes 45,000 to 55,000 distinct CDR3 sequences, under 6.5% of them seen just once. The sample consisted of PBMCs, mostly from graft donor cells, taken 60 days after TCRalphabeta/CD19-depleted stem cell transplant. These receptors originate from a female patient aged 2-10 years who had a stem cell transplant for aplastic anemia, so the T cells may come from the graft donor. CDR3s include the opening cysteine and the closing phenylalanine or tryptophan. The D gene is left open where the match is weak. Clone size is given for some rows only: seen once, a few or many times, or a class if the clone is expanded.

TRBJ1-5 many TRBD1 TRBV10-3 CAAEGQGARGYQPQHF TGTGCCGCAGAAGGACAGGGGGCGCGGGGGTATCAGCCCCAGCATTTT
TRBJ2-7 many TRBD1 TRBV3-1 CASSRDRVGNEQYF TGTGCCAGCAGCCGGGACAGGGTGGGGAACGAGCAGTACTTC
TRBJ2-3 many NA TRBV7-2 CASSPRAGRTDTQYF TGTGCCAGCAGCCCTCGCGCGGGGCGCACAGATACGCAGTATTTT
TRBJ2-1 many NA TRBV7-9 CASTVTASSYNEQFF TGTGCCAGCACCGTTACGGCGAGCTCCTACAATGAGCAGTTCTTC
TRBJ2-7 few TRBD1 TRBV20-1 CSAPKQGPAYEQYF TGCAGTGCCCCGAAACAGGGGCCCGCCTACGAGCAGTACTTC
TRBJ1-5 NA NA TRBV25-1 CASSGDTGYSNQPQHF TGTGCCAGCAGTGGGGACACAGGATACAGCAATCAGCCCCAGCATTTT
TRBJ2-1 many TRBD1 TRBV6-5 CASRLQGAIKGHEQFF TGTGCCAGCCGCCTACAGGGGGCCATTAAGGGACATGAGCAGTTCTTC
TRBJ1-2 many TRBD1 TRBV12-3/TRBV12-4 CASSRTGYNYGYTF TGTGCCAGCAGTAGGACAGGTTATAACTATGGCTACACCTTC
TRBJ1-4 NA NA TRBV4-3 CASSQDLARGLFF TGCGCCAGCAGCCAAGATTTGGCCAGAGGGCTGTTTTTT
TRBJ2-6 NA TRBD1 TRBV30 CAWSVGGLGANVLTF TGTGCCTGGAGTGTAGGGGGCTTGGGGGCCAACGTCCTGACTTTC
TRBJ1-1 many NA TRBV5-8 CASSKSRPLIEAFF TGTGCCAGCAGCAAATCCCGACCGCTTATTGAAGCTTTCTTT
TRBJ2-5 many NA TRBV29-1 CSVETVETQYF TGCAGCGTGGAGACAGTGGAGACCCAGTACTTC
TRBJ1-2 many NA TRBV12-3/TRBV12-4 CASSLSGANYGYTF TGTGCCAGCAGTTTATCTGGGGCTAACTATGGCTACACCTTC
TRBJ1-5 many NA TRBV7-6 CASSPGTVSLPQHF TGTGCCAGCAGCCCGGGGACGGTCAGTCTACCCCAGCATTTT
TRBJ2-5 many NA TRBV11-2 CASSYGETQYF TGTGCCAGCAGCTACGGGGAGACCCAGTACTTC
TRBJ1-5 many TRBD1 TRBV6-6 CASSLQGAANQPQHF TGTGCCAGCAGTCTCCAGGGGGCGGCCAATCAGCCCCAGCATTTT
TRBJ2-2 few NA TRBV7-9 CASSFRSNTGELFF TGTGCCAGCAGCTTCCGGTCGAACACCGGGGAGCTGTTTTTT
TRBJ2-1 few NA TRBV20-1 CSAFSGTVSYNEQFF TGCAGTGCTTTTTCCGGGACGGTTTCCTACAATGAGCAGTTCTTC
TRBJ2-7 many TRBD2 TRBV7-2 CASSLSGAGEQYF TGTGCCAGCAGCTTGAGCGGGGCGGGCGAGCAGTACTTC
TRBJ2-7 many NA TRBV12-3/TRBV12-4 CASSSRGGSEQYF TGTGCCAGCAGTTCCAGGGGCGGTTCCGAGCAGTACTTC
TRBJ2-3 NA NA TRBV28 CASSLRPFNTQYF TGTGCCAGCAGTTTAAGACCTTTTAATACGCAGTATTTT
TRBJ2-3 many NA TRBV5-1 CASSLQPGEDTQYF TGCGCCAGCAGCTTGCAACCAGGAGAAGATACGCAGTATTTT
TRBJ2-1 many TRBD2 TRBV6-2/TRBV6-3 CAHALAGGAYNEQFF TGTGCGCACGCCTTGGCGGGAGGGGCCTACAATGAGCAGTTCTTC
TRBJ2-1 many TRBD2 TRBV4-2 CASRAAGRGAKIHNEQFF TGTGCCAGCAGGGCAGCGGGGCGGGGGGCCAAAATACACAATGAGCAGTTCTTC
TRBJ1-6 many NA TRBV20-1 CSARTGNNSPLHF TGCAGTGCTAGAACGGGGAATAATTCACCCCTCCACTTT
TRBJ2-7 many NA TRBV12-3/TRBV12-4 CASSLAGQGEQYF TGTGCCAGCAGTTTAGCAGGGCAGGGCGAGCAGTACTTC
TRBJ2-7 many NA TRBV7-2 CASSRPGTPNEQYF TGTGCCAGCAGCCGCCCCGGGACTCCCAACGAGCAGTACTTC
TRBJ2-3 many NA TRBV12-3/TRBV12-4 CASSPRTVGTDTQYF TGTGCCAGCAGTCCCCGGACGGTAGGCACAGATACGCAGTATTTT
TRBJ2-3 many TRBD1 TRBV10-2 CASRTGGADTQYF TGCGCCAGCAGGACAGGGGGCGCAGATACGCAGTATTTT